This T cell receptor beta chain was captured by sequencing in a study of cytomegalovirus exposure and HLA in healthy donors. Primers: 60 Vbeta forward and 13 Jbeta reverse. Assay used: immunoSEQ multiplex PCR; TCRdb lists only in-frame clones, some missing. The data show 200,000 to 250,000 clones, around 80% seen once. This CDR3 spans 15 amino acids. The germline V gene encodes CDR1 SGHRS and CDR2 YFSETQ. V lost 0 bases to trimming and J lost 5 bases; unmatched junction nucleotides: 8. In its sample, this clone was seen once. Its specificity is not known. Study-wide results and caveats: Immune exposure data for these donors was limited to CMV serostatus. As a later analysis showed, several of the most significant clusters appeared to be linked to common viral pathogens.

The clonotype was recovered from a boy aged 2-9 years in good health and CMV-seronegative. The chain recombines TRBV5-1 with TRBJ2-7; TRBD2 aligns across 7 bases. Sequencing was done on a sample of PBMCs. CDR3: CASSLDSGPFNEQYF. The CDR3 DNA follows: TGCGCCAGCAGCTTGGATAGCGGGCCGTTCAACGAGCAGTACTTC.